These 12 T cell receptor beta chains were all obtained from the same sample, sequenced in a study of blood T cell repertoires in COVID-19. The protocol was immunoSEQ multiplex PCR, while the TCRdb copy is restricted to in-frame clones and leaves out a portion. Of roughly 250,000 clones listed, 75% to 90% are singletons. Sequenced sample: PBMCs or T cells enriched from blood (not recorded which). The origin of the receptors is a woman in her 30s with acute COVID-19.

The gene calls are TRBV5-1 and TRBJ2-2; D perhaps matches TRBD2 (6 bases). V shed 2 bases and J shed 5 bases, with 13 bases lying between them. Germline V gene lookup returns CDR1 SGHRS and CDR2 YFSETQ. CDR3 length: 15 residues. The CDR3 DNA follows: TGCGCCAGCAGCTTAACCAGGGCGGGGACCGGGGAGCTGTTTTTT. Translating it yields CASSLTRAGTGELFF.

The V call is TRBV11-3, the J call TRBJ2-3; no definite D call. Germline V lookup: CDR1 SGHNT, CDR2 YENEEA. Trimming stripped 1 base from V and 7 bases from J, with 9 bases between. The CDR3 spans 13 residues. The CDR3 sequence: CASSLGRGHTQYF. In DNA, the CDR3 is TGTGCCAGCAGCTTAGGGCGTGGGCATACGCAGTATTTT.

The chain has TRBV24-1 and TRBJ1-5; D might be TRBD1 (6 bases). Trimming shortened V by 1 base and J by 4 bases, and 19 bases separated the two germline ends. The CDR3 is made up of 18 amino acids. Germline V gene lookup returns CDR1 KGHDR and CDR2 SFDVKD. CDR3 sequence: CATSDLTPQDQGNQPQHF. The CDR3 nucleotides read TGTGCCACCAGTGATTTAACCCCACAGGACCAGGGGAATCAGCCCCAGCATTTT.

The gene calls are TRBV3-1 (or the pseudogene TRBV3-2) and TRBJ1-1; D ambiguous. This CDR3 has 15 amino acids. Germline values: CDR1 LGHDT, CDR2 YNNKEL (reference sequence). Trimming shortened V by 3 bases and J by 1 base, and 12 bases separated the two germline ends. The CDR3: CASSHHPEKNTEAFF. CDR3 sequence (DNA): TGTGCCAGCAGCCATCACCCGGAGAAGAACACTGAAGCTTTCTTT.

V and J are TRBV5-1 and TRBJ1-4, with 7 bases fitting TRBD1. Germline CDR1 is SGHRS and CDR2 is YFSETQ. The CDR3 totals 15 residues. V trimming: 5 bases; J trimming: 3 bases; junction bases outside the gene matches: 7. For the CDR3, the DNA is TGCGCCAGCAGTCATGAGGGGGCACCTAATGAAAAACTGTTTTTT. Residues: CASSHEGAPNEKLFF.

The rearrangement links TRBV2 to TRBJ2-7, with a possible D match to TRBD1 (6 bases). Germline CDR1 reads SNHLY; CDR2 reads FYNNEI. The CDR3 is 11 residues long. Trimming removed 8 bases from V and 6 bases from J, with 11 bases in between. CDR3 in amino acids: CASDRMGEQYF. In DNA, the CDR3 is TGTGCCAGCGACAGGATGGGCGAGCAGTACTTC.

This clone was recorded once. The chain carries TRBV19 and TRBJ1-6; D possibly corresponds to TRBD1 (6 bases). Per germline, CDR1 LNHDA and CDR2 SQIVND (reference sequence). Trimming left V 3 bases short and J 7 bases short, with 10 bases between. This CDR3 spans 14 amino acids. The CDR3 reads CASSMSRGNSPLHF. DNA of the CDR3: TGTGCCAGTAGTATGAGCAGGGGAAATTCACCCCTCCACTTT.

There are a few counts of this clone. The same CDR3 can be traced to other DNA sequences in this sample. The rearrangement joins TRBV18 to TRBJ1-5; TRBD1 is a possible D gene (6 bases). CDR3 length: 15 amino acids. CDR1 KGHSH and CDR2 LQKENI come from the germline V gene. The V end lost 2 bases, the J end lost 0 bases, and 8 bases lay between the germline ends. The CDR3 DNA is TGTGCCAGCTCACCAACGGACAGTAGCAATCAGCCCCAGCATTTT. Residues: CASSPTDSSNQPQHF.

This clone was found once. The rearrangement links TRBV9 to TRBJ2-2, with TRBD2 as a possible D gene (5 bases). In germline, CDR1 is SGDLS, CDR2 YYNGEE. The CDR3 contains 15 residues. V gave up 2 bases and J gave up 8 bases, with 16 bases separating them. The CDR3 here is CASSVRPDSGGELFF. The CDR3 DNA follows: TGTGCCAGCAGCGTCAGACCGGACTCCGGGGGGGAGCTGTTTTTT.

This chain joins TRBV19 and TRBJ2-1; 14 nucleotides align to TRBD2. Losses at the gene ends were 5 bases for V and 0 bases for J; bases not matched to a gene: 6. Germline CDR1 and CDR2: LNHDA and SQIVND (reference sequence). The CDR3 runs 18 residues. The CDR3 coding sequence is TGTGCCAGTAGTCTCGGACTAGCGGGGGGCAGCTCCTACAATGAGCAGTTCTTC. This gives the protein CASSLGLAGGSSYNEQFF.

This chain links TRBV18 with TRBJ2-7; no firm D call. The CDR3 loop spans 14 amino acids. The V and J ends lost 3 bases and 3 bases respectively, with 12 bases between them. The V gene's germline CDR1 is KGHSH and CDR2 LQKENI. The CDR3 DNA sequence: TGTGCCAGCTCACCTACCGGGTCCTTCTACGAGCAGTACTTC. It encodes CASSPTGSFYEQYF.

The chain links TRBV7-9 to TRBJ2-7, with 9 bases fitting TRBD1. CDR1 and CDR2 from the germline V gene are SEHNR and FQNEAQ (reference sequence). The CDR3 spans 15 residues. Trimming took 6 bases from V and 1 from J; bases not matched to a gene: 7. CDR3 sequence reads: CASSPWGTGSYEQYF. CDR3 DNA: TGTGCCAGCAGTCCTTGGGGGACAGGGTCCTACGAGCAGTACTTC.